This T cell receptor (beta chain) was recorded in a study of Ad26.COV2.S vaccination and SARS-CoV-2 variants. Whole-study results and caveats: Participants in the vaccine arm had higher spike-specific TCR breadth; placebo recipients had lower. Total T cell responses, in the TCR breadth and depth analyses, may have been underestimated.

Produced via immunoSEQ multiplex PCR; TCRdb's table is partial and in-frame only. Of more than 85,000 clones detected, around three quarters appear once; the ten largest clones hold approximately 15%. In this sample, this clone turned up once. The antigen is not known. The material sequenced was peripheral blood, taken after recovery from COVID-19. The TCR originated in a human donor who had recovered from COVID-19.

CDR3 sequence (DNA): TGCGCCAGCAGCGGGGAGCGAGGCACAGATACGCAGTATTTT. It encodes CASSGERGTDTQYF. J is TRBJ2-3 and V is TRBV5-1, with a tentative D call TRBD2 (5 bases). This CDR3 spans 14 amino acids. Germline V gene sequence: CDR1 SGHRS, CDR2 YFSETQ. V was clipped by 4 bases and J by 1 base, with 10 bases between them. Combining the CDR3 with reference TRBV5-1 and TRBJ2-3 gives the whole variable domain KAGVTQTPRYLIKTRGQQVTLSCSPISGHRSVSWYQQTPGQGLQFLFEYFSETQRNKGNFPGRFSGRQFSNSRSEMNVSTLELGDSALYLCASSGERGTDTQYFGPGTRLTVL.